The next 25 T cell receptor beta chains were all read from a single sample in a study of control samples from healthy donors and cancer patients. TCRdb keeps only in-frame clones here, not all; method: immunoSEQ multiplex PCR. The sample lists approximately 120,000 clones, 90% occurring once. The sample taken for sequencing was blood. The receptor source for this set is a human donor in good health. The donor label of this sample is uncertain.

CDR3 protein: CASSPPGLAGKNEQFF. The CDR3 nucleotides are TGTGCCAGCTCACCGCCGGGACTAGCGGGGAAGAATGAGCAGTTCTTC. The rearrangement links TRBV18 to TRBJ2-1; 13 bases are a match to TRBD2. Trimming took 3 bases from V and 7 from J; bases not matched to a gene: 6. This CDR3 has 16 amino acids. The V gene's germline CDR1 is KGHSH and CDR2 LQKENI.

V is TRBV9 and J is TRBJ1-1; no reliable D call. The length of the CDR3 is 13 residues. V was shortened by 0 bases and J by 1 base, with 4 bases between the two germline ends. CDR1 is SGDLS, CDR2 YYNGEE, per germline. The chain's CDR3 is CASSVATNTEAFF. The CDR3 nucleotides are TGTGCCAGCAGCGTAGCGACGAACACTGAAGCTTTCTTT.

This chain joins TRBV5-1 and TRBJ1-3; perhaps TRBD1 as D (6 bases). Germline loops: CDR1 SGHRS, CDR2 YFSETQ. This CDR3 region has 13 residues. V was clipped by 7 bases and J by 7 bases, with 15 bases between them. The CDR3 DNA sequence: TGCGCCAGCTACGGGGACAACCAGAACACCATATATTTT. Its protein is CASYGDNQNTIYF.

For this clone: Additional DNA sequences in this sample encode the identical CDR3. This chain links TRBV5-6 with TRBJ1-1; D call uncertain. The CDR3 loop spans 12 amino acids. Germline V gene data show CDR1 as SGHDT and CDR2 as YYEEEE. Trimming took 0 bases from V and 6 from J, leaving 6 bases between them. CDR3 region: CASSLGIAEAFF. CDR3 DNA sequence: TGTGCCAGCAGCTTGGGGATCGCTGAAGCTTTCTTT.

A note on this clone: The sample carries other DNA sequences with the same CDR3. V and J are TRBV15 and TRBJ2-3; no reliable D call. V shed 0 bases and J shed 6 bases, with 4 bases lying between them. This CDR3 is 12 amino acids long. Germline CDR1 LNHNV, CDR2 YYDKDF (reference sequence). The CDR3 sequence is CATSRDTDTQYF. The CDR3 nucleotides read TGTGCCACCAGCAGAGATACGGATACGCAGTATTTT.

This sequence joins TRBV9 and TRBJ1-2, with 8 bases identical to TRBD1. With 0 bases clipped from V and 4 bases from J, the junction kept 2 bases outside the gene matches. The CDR3 length is 14 residues. Germline V gene lookup returns CDR1 SGDLS and CDR2 YYNGEE. The CDR3 DNA reads as TGTGCCAGCAGCGTAGCCGACAGGGGCTATGGCTACACCTTC. It codes for CASSVADRGYGYTF.

This rearrangement joins TRBV18 to TRBJ1-2; 7 nucleotides line up with TRBD1. Trimming cost V 3 bases and J 10 bases; bases outside gene matches: 8. This CDR3 is 13 amino acids long. Germline V CDR1 and CDR2: KGHSH, LQKENI. For the CDR3, the DNA is TGTGCCAGCTCACCGGGGACAGCGGGCAACTACACCTTC. This translates into CASSPGTAGNYTF.

The chain joins TRBV6-5 to TRBJ2-7; D is perhaps TRBD1 or TRBD2 (5 bases each). Germline assignment: CDR1 MNHEY and CDR2 SVGAGI. The germline V and J ends were trimmed by 5 bases and 5 bases, with 16 bases remaining between them. CDR3 size: 14 residues. CDR3 protein: CASSPSGTLHEQYF. In nucleotides, the CDR3 is TGTGCCAGCAGTCCCTCCGGGACCCTACACGAGCAGTACTTC.

For the CDR3, the DNA is TGTGCCAGCAGGGGAGGGGGCACCGGGGAGCTGTTTTTT. Translating it yields CASRGGGTGELFF. The chain employs TRBV28 and TRBJ2-2; possibly TRBD2 for D (7 bases). Deletions cut 6 bases from V and 4 bases from J, with 9 bases between. The CDR3 runs to 13 residues. CDR1 and CDR2 from the germline V gene are MDHEN and SYDVKM.

A single count supports this clone. The CDR3 nucleotides are TGCGCCAGCAGGGAGGGGATTAGAGACACTGAAGCTTTCTTT. Protein product: CASREGIRDTEAFF. This chain links TRBV5-1 with TRBJ1-1; D perhaps matches TRBD1 (5 bases). The CDR3 has 14 amino acids. Per germline, CDR1 SGHRS and CDR2 YFSETQ. Deletions cut 5 bases from V and 3 bases from J, with 14 bases between.

V is TRBV7-6 and J is TRBJ2-2; D remains ambiguous. Germline lookup yields CDR1 SGHVS and CDR2 FNYEAQ. The CDR3 is 15 amino acids. Trimming pared 4 bases from V and 5 bases from J, leaving 14 bases between. The CDR3 DNA is TGTGCCAGCAGCTCAAAACTTGGGGTAACCGGGGAGCTGTTTTTT. Protein sequence: CASSSKLGVTGELFF.

The rearrangement joins TRBV5-1 to TRBJ2-3, with 12 bases aligning to TRBD2. Germline loops: CDR1 SGHRS, CDR2 YFSETQ. The CDR3 runs 17 residues. The ends lost 4 bases at V and 6 bases at J; junction bases unmatched: 12. The CDR3 bases are TGCGCCAGCAGCCCGACGACTAGCGGGGGTATGAGGGATACGCAGTATTTT. Translated: CASSPTTSGGMRDTQYF.

The V call is TRBV5-1, the J call TRBJ2-7, with 8 bases that match TRBD1. Germline values: CDR1 SGHRS, CDR2 YFSETQ. This CDR3 region has 14 residues. Trimming removed 7 bases from V and 5 bases from J; junction bases left unmatched: 11. CDR3 coding DNA: TGCGCCAGCGTTGCAGGGGGCGTTCCGGACGAGCAGTACTTC. This gives the protein CASVAGGVPDEQYF.

This clone appeared a few times. This chain uses TRBV19 with TRBJ1-5; a weak D match, TRBD1 (5 bases). V gave up 5 bases and J gave up 3 bases, with 11 bases separating them. The CDR3 spans 14 residues. Germline CDR1 and CDR2: LNHDA and SQIVND (reference sequence). Here the CDR3 DNA reads TGTGCCAGTAGTTGGGAGGGGCTCAATCAGCCCCAGCATTTT. This encodes CASSWEGLNQPQHF.

The V and J genes are TRBV18 and TRBJ1-4, with D possibly matching TRBD1 (5 bases). Between the trimmed V and J ends, which lost 3 bases and 6 bases, there was a span of 11 bases. Germline CDR1 KGHSH, CDR2 LQKENI. The CDR3 is 14 amino acids. The CDR3 loop is CASSPGRLDEKLFF. CDR3 nucleotides: TGTGCCAGCTCACCGGGACGGTTGGATGAAAAACTGTTTTTT.

The chain links TRBV7-2 to TRBJ1-4, with D hard to call. This CDR3 spans 12 amino acids. The V and J ends lost 1 base and 10 bases respectively, with 7 bases between them. The germline CDR1 and CDR2 sequences are SGHTA and FQGNSA. CDR3 sequence (DNA): TGTGCCAGCAGCTTAGTTGTAGGAAAACTGTTTTTT. It yields the protein CASSLVVGKLFF.

The chain joins TRBV9 to TRBJ2-2, with no clear D. CDR1 is SGDLS, CDR2 YYNGEE, per germline. Trimming took 1 base from V and 5 from J, leaving 6 bases between them. This CDR3 has 13 residues. CDR3 protein: CASSVSRTGELFF. DNA for the CDR3: TGTGCCAGCAGCGTATCGAGGACCGGGGAGCTGTTTTTT.

The V call is TRBV2, the J call TRBJ1-2; 7 nucleotides line up with TRBD1. J gave up 5 bases and V 6 bases, and 9 bases lay outside the gene matches. Germline-derived CDR1 and CDR2 are SNHLY and FYNNEI. The CDR3 has 14 residues. CDR3 nucleotides: TGTGCCAGCAGCCCCATGGCAGGGGGATATGGCTACACCTTC. This encodes CASSPMAGGYGYTF.

The CDR3 nucleotides are TGTGCCACCAGTGATGCACGTAGGGGTGGTGAGACCCAGTACTTC. This translates into CATSDARRGGETQYF. The rearrangement joins TRBV24-1 to TRBJ2-5, with TRBD1 as a possible D gene (5 bases). The germline CDR1 and CDR2 sequences are KGHDR and SFDVKD. Trimming pared 3 bases from V and 5 bases from J, leaving 15 bases between. There are 15 residues in the CDR3.

This chain links TRBV14 with TRBJ1-1; no firm D call. There are 14 residues in the CDR3. The V end lost 0 bases, the J end lost 3 bases, and 8 bases lay between the germline ends. Germline V gene data show CDR1 as SGHDN and CDR2 as FVKESK. The CDR3 spells CASSQDLGYTEAFF. Here the CDR3 DNA reads TGTGCCAGCAGCCAAGATCTGGGTTACACTGAAGCTTTCTTT.

CDR3 sequence: CASSDGGGTNNEQFF. Written as DNA, the CDR3 is TGCGCCAGCAGTGACGGGGGGGGGACTAACAATGAGCAGTTCTTC. This sequence joins TRBV10-1 and TRBJ2-1, with 8 bases fitting TRBD2. Trimming removed 3 bases from V and 5 bases from J; junction bases left unmatched: 6. This CDR3 spans 15 amino acids. CDR1 is WNHNN, CDR2 SYGVQD, per germline (reference sequence).

The chain recombines TRBV29-1 with TRBJ2-3; 7 bases map to TRBD1. There are 13 residues in the CDR3. Germline trimming cut 4 bases from V and 7 bases from J; bases unmatched to any gene: 8. The germline V gene encodes CDR1 SQVTM and CDR2 ANQGSEA. The CDR3 is CSVVDRVGYTQYF. The CDR3 DNA reads TGCAGCGTTGTCGACAGGGTGGGATATACGCAGTATTTT.

The V gene is TRBV19, the J gene TRBJ1-2, with D unclear. V shed 7 bases and J shed 3 bases, with 9 bases lying between them. This CDR3 spans 12 amino acids. Germline CDR1 LNHDA, CDR2 SQIVND (reference sequence). The CDR3 spells CASTQGYYGYTF. CDR3 DNA: TGTGCCAGTACTCAAGGCTACTATGGCTACACCTTC.

The chain links TRBV28 to TRBJ2-7; D perhaps matches TRBD2 (5 bases). CDR3 length equals 12 residues. The germline V and J ends were trimmed by 10 bases and 2 bases, with 12 bases remaining between them. CDR1 MDHEN and CDR2 SYDVKM come from the germline V gene. DNA for the CDR3: TGTGCCACCGGGCCCGGGGCCTACGAGCAGTACTTC. Translation: CATGPGAYEQYF.

The sample holds one count of this clone. This sequence joins TRBV7-8 and TRBJ2-2; 7 bases are shared with TRBD1. Germline CDR1 reads SGHVS; CDR2 reads FQNEAQ. Trimming took 5 bases from V and 1 from J; bases not matched to a gene: 4. The CDR3 has 15 amino acids. The CDR3 nucleotides read TGTGCCAGCAGCCTCCGGGACAGGAACACCGGGGAGCTGTTTTTT. Its protein is CASSLRDRNTGELFF.